The entry that follows covers one TCR beta chain sequence. Its antigen is unknown. This specimen belongs to a study of T cells in localized non-small cell lung cancer. Data came from immunoSEQ multiplex PCR; TCRdb stores just in-frame clones and leaves some out. The sample lists roughly 3,000 clones, under 30% occurring once. Overall study findings and caveats: One tumor region alone was sequenced, and heterogeneity therefore remains possible. Greater T cell density in blood accompanied longer overall survival.

This TCR derives from a man aged 35 to 70 with stage I lung adenocarcinoma. This specimen was lung tumor tissue, taken before any cancer treatment.

CDR3 in DNA: TGTGCCAGCAGTGATCAGACTAGCGGGGGGGCGAATGAGCAGTTCTTC. Translated, it gives CASSDQTSGGANEQFF. The chain uses TRBV2 and TRBJ2-1; 14 positions agree with TRBD2. The CDR3 length is 16 residues. V lost 3 bases to trimming and J lost 7 bases; unmatched junction nucleotides: 5. Germline V gene data show CDR1 as SNHLY and CDR2 as FYNNEI.